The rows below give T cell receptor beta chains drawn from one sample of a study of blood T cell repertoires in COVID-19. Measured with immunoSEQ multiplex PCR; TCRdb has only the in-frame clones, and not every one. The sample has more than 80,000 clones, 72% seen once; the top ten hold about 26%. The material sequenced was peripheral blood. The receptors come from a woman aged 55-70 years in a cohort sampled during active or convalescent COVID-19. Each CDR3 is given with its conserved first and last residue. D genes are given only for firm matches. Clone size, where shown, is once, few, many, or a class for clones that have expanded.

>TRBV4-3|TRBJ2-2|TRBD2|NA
TGCGCCAGCAGCCAAGTCTGGACTAGCTATGCCACCGGGGAGCTGTTTTTT
CASSQVWTSYATGELFF
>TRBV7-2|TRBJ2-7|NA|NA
TGTGCCAGCAGCTTAGGAGCCAAACTCTCCTACGAGCAGTACTTC
CASSLGAKLSYEQYF
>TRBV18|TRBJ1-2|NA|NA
TGTGCCAGCTCACCTACAGGGCGGAACCTAGGAGACTATGGCTACACCTTC
CASSPTGRNLGDYGYTF
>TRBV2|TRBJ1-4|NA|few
TGTGCCAGCAGTGAAGCGGTCAGCGGGAGAGAAAAACTGTTTTTT
CASSEAVSGREKLFF
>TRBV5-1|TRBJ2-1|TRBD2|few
TGCGCCAGCAGTATCGGGACTAGCGGGGAACTCTACAATGAGCAGTTCTTC
CASSIGTSGELYNEQFF
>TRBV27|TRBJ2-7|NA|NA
TGTGCCAGCAGTCTCAAAATGGAGGGCTCCTACGAGCAGTACTTC
CASSLKMEGSYEQYF
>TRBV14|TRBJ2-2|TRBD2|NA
TGTGCCAGCAGCCAAGCCGGACTAGTAATCGGCGGGGAGCTGTTTTTT
CASSQAGLVIGGELFF
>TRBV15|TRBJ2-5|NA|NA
TGTGCCACCAGCAGAGTTGGGACTGTGGAGACCCAGTACTTC
CATSRVGTVETQYF
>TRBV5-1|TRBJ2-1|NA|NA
TGCGCCAGCAGCTTGGTACCAGGAAGCAATGAGCAGTTCTTC
CASSLVPGSNEQFF
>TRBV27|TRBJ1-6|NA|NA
TGTGCCAGCAGCATTAATCGGGATTCACCCCTCCACTTT
CASSINRDSPLHF
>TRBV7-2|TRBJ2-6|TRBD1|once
TGTGCCAGCAGCTTAGCGGCGACAGGGAATTTCGGGGCCAACGTCCTGACTTTC
CASSLAATGNFGANVLTF
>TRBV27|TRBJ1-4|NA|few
TGTGCCAGCAGTTCTCTAGATCAGGGATTTAGTGAAAAACTGTTTTTT
CASSSLDQGFSEKLFF
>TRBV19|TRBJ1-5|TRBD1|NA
TGTGCCAGTAGCCCGGACAGGTCCCCTAGGGCCCAGCATTTT
CASSPDRSPRAQHF
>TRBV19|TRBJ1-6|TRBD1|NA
TGTGCCAGTAGTATAGGAGGGGGCGATTCACCCCTCCACTTT
CASSIGGGDSPLHF
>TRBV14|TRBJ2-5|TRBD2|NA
TGTGCCAGCAGCGGGAAGATGGGGACTAGCGGGGGGCTGTACCAAGAGACCCAGTACTTC
CASSGKMGTSGGLYQETQYF
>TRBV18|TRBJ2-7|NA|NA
TGTGCCAGCTCACCAGAGGGGGTGGCCTACGAGCAGTACTTC
CASSPEGVAYEQYF
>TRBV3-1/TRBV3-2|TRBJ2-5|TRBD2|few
TGTGCCAGCAGCCTTCGACTAGCGGGGGCGTTAGTAGGTGAGACCCAGTACTTC
CASSLRLAGALVGETQYF
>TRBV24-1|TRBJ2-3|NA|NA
TGTGCCACCAGTGATGGAATCCTACAGGGTTGGGACACAGATACGCAGTATTTT
CATSDGILQGWDTDTQYF
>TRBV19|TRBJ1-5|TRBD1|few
TGTGCCAGTAGTACGGACAGGGAAGGCAATCAGCCCCAGCATTTT
CASSTDREGNQPQHF
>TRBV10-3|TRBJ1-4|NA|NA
TGTGCCATCAGGGACCAAAGGGGTGAAAAACTGTTTTTT
CAIRDQRGEKLFF
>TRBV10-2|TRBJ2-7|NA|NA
TGCGCCAGCAGTAATGCAGTCTCCTACGAGCAGTACTTC
CASSNAVSYEQYF
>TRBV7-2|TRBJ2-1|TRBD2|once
TGTGCCAGCAGCTTAGCGTCGCTAGCGGGAGGCGAGCAGTTCTTC
CASSLASLAGGEQFF
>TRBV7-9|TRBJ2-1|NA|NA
TGTGCCAGCAGCTTCGGCCCACAAGTCAGGGAAGAGCAGTTCTTC
CASSFGPQVREEQFF
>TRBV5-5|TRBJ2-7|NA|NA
TGTGCCAGCAGCTTGACAGGAGCCTACGAGCAGTACTTC
CASSLTGAYEQYF
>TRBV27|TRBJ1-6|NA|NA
TGTGCCAGCAGGGCGCTTCTGGGGAGTGCATCACCCCTCCACTTT
CASRALLGSASPLHF
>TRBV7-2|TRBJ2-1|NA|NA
TGTGCCAGCAGCTGGGTCGGGGGACTCAATGAGCAGTTCTTC
CASSWVGGLNEQFF
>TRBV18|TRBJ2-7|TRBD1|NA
TGTGCCAGCTTCTTGGGACAGGGGCCCTACGAGCAGTACTTC
CASFLGQGPYEQYF
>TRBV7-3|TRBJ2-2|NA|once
TGTGCCAGCAGCTCAGCGGACAGCCCCGCGAACACCGGGGAGCTGTTTTTT
CASSSADSPANTGELFF
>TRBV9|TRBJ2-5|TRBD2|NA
TGTGCCAGCAGCGTAGGGCGAGGGGCGGGACTAGCGGGGCTACCGACCCAGTACTTC
CASSVGRGAGLAGLPTQYF
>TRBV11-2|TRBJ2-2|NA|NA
TGTGCCAGCAGCTTCGATAGTCCCGGGGAGCTGTTTTTT
CASSFDSPGELFF
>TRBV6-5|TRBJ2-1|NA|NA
TGTGCCAGCAGTCCTCTGGGGGGCTACAATGAGCAGTTCTTC
CASSPLGGYNEQFF
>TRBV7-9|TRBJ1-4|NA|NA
TGTGCCAGCAGCTTTGACAGCCGCTTTAATGGAAAACTGTTTTTT
CASSFDSRFNGKLFF
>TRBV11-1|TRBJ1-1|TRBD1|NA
TGTGCCAGCAGCGGACAGGGACGACACACTGAAGCTTTCTTT
CASSGQGRHTEAFF
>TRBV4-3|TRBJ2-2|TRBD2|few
TGCGCCAGCAGCCAAGATTCGGGGGGGGGCCCCGGGGAGCTGTTTTTT
CASSQDSGGGPGELFF
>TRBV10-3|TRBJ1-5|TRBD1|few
TGTGCCATCAGTAGGACAGGGGAACAGCCCCAGCATTTT
CAISRTGEQPQHF
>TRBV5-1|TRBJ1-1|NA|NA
TGCGCCAGCAGCTTGGAAGGGGTGTACACTGAAGCTTTCTTT
CASSLEGVYTEAFF
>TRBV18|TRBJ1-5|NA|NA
TGTGCCAGCTCACCTCAAACAGGGCGTCAGCCCCAGCATTTT
CASSPQTGRQPQHF
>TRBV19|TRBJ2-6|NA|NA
TGTGCCAGTACGATACAGGGAAACTCTGGGGCCAACGTCCTGACTTTC
CASTIQGNSGANVLTF
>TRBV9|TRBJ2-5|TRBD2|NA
TGTGCCAGCAGCGTAGCCCTAGCGGGGGGAGGGGAGACCCAGTACTTC
CASSVALAGGGETQYF
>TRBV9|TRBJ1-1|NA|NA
TGTGCCAGCAGCGGCAGGGTAGACACTGAAGCTTTCTTT
CASSGRVDTEAFF
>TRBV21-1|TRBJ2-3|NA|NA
TGTGCCAGCAGCAAGAGATCCAACGCGGGGGATACGCAGTATTTT
CASSKRSNAGDTQYF
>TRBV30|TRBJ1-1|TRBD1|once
TGTGCCTGGAGTGAGGACAGGGGGCCCACTGAAGCTTTCTTT
CAWSEDRGPTEAFF
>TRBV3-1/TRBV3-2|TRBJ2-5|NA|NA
TGTGCCAGCAGCCGCGCGTTCCAAGAGACCCAGTACTTC
CASSRAFQETQYF
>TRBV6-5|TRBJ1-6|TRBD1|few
TGTGCCAGCGGACAGGGGGCAGGGGCACCCCTCCACTTT
CASGQGAGAPLHF
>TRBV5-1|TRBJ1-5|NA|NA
TGCGCCAGCAGCTTGGGGGTGGCGGGTTATCAGCCCCAGCATTTT
CASSLGVAGYQPQHF
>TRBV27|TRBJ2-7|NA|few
TGTGCCAGCAGTTTTGTCAGGGCGGGGGAGCAGTACTTC
CASSFVRAGEQYF
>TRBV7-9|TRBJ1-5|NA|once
TGTGCCAGCAGCCCATACCGAGAGGGCAATCAGCCCCAGCATTTT
CASSPYREGNQPQHF